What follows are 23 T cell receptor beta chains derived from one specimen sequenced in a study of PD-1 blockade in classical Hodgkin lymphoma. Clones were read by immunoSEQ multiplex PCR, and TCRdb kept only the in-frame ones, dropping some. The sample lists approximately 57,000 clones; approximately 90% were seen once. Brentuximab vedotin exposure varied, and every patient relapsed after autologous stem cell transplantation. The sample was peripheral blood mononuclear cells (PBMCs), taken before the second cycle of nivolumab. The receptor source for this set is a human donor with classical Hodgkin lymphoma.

CDR3 sequence reads: CASSPQAGSYEQYF. The CDR3, as DNA: TGTGCCAGCTCACCACAGGCGGGGTCCTACGAGCAGTACTTC. The V gene is TRBV18, the J gene TRBJ2-7; possibly TRBD2 for D (6 bases). V was shortened by 1 base and J by 1 base, with 8 bases between the two germline ends. Germline CDR1 reads KGHSH; CDR2 reads LQKENI. The CDR3 spans 14 residues.

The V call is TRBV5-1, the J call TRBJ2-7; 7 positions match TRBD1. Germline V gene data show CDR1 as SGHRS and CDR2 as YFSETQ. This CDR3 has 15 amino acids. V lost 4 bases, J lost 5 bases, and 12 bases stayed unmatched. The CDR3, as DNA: TGCGCCAGCAGCCTCCCGACAGGGATGGAGAACGAGCAGTACTTC. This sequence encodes CASSLPTGMENEQYF.

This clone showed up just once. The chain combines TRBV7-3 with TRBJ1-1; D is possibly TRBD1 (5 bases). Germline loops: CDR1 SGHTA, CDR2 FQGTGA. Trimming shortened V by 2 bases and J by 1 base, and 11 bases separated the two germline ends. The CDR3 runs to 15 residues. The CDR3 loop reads CASSLGGPSNTEAFF. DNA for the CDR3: TGTGCCAGCAGCTTAGGGGGACCCTCGAACACTGAAGCTTTCTTT.

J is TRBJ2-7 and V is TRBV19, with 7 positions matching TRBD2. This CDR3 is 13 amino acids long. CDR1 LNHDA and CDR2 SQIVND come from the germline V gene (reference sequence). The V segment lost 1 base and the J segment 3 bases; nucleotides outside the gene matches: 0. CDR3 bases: TGTGCCAGTAGTATAGGGGGGGGCTACGAGCAGTACTTC. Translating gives CASSIGGGYEQYF.

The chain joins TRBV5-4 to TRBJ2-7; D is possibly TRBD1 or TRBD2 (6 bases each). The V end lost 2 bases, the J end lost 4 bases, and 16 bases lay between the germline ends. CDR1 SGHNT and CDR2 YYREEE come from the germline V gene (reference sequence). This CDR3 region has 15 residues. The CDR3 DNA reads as TGTGCCAGCAGCTTCGGGGGCGGGCCCGGGTACGAGCAGTACTTC. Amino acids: CASSFGGGPGYEQYF. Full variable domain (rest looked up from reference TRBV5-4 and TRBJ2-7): ETGVTQSPTHLIKTRGQQVTLRCSSQSGHNTVSWYQQALGQGPQFIFQYYREEENGRGNFPPRFSGLQFPNYSSELNVNALELDDSALYLCASSFGGGPGYEQYFGPGTRLTVT.

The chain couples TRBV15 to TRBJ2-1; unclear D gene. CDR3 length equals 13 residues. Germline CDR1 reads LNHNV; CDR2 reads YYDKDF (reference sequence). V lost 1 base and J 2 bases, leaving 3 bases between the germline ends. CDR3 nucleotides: TGTGCCACCAGCAGAGCTACCTACAATGAGCAGTTCTTC. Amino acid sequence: CATSRATYNEQFF.

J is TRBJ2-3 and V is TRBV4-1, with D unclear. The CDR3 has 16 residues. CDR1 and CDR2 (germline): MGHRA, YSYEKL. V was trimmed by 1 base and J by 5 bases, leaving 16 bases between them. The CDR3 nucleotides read TGCGCCAGCAGCCAAGCCCAGGAGTCTTCCCGAGATACGCAGTATTTT. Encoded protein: CASSQAQESSRDTQYF.

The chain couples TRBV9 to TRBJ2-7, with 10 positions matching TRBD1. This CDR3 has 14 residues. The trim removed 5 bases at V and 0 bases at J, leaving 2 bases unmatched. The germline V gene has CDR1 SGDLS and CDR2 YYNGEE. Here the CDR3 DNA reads TGTGCCAGCAGTCGACAGGGGGCCTCCTACGAGCAGTACTTC. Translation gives CASSRQGASYEQYF.

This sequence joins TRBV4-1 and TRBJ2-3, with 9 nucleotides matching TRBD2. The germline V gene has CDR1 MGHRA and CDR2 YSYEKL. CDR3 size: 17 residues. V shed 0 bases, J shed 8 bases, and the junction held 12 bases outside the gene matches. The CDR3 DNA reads TGCGCCAGCAGCCAAGATAGGTCGGCTAGCGGGATCGGTACGCAGTATTTT. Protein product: CASSQDRSASGIGTQYF.

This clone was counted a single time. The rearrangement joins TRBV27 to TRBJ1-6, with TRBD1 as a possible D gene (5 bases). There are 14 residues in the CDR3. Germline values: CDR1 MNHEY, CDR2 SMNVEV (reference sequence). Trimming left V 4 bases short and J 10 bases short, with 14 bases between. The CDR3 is CASSSPRQNSPLHF. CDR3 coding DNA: TGTGCCAGCAGTTCGCCTCGACAGAACTCACCCCTCCACTTT.

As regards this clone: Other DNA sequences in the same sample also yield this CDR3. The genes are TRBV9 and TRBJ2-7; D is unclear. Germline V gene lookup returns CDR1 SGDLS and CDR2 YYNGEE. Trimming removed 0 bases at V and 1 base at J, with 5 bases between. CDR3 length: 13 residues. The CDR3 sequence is CASSVEGSYEQYF. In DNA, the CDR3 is TGTGCCAGCAGCGTAGAAGGGTCCTACGAGCAGTACTTC.

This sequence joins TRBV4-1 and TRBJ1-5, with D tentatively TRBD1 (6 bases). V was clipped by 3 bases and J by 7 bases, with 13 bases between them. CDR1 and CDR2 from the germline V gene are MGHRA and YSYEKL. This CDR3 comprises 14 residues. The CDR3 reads CASSHLTGNQPQHF. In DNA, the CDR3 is TGCGCCAGCAGCCATTTAACAGGGAACCAGCCCCAGCATTTT.

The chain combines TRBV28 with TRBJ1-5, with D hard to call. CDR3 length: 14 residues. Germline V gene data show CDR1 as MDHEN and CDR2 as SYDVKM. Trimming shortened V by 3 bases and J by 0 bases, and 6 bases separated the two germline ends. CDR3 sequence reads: CASSFSLSNQPQHF. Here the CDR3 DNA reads TGTGCCAGCAGTTTCAGCCTTAGCAATCAGCCCCAGCATTTT.

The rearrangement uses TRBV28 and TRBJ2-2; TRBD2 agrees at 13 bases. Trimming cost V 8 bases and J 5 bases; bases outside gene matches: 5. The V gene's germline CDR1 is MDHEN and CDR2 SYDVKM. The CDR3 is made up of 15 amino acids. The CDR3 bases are TGTGCCAGCGGTCAGGGACTAGCGGGGACCGGGGAGCTGTTTTTT. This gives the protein CASGQGLAGTGELFF.

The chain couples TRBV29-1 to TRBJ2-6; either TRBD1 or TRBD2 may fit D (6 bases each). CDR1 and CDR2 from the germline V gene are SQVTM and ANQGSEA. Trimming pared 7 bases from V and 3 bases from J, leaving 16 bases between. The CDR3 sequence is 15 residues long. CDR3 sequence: CSAGEGGGGANVLTF. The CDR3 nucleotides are TGCAGCGCTGGAGAGGGGGGCGGTGGGGCCAACGTCCTGACTTTC.

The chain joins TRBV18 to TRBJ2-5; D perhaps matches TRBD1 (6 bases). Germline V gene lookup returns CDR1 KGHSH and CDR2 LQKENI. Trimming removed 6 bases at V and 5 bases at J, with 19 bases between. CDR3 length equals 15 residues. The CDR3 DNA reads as TGTGCCAGCTCCTCGGACGCTCAGGGGTGGGAGACCCAGTACTTC. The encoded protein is CASSSDAQGWETQYF.

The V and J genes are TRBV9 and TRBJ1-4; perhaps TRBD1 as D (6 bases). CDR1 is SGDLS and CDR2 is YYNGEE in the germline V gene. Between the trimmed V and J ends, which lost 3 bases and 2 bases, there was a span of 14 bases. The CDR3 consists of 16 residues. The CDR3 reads CASSGLRGRTNEKLFF. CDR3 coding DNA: TGTGCCAGCAGCGGACTGCGGGGGCGGACTAATGAAAAACTGTTTTTT.

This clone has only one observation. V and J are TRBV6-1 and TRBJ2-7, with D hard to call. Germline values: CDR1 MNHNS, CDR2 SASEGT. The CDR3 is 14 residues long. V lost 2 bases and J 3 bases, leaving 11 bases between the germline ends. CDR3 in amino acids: CASSEWAVNYEQYF. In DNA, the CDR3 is TGTGCCAGCAGTGAATGGGCGGTCAACTACGAGCAGTACTTC.

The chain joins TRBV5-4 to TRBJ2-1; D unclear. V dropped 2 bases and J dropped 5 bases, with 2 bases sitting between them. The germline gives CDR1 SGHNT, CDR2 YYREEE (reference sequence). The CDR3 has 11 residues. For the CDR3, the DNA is TGTGCCAGCAGCTTCGACAATGAGCAGTTCTTC. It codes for CASSFDNEQFF.

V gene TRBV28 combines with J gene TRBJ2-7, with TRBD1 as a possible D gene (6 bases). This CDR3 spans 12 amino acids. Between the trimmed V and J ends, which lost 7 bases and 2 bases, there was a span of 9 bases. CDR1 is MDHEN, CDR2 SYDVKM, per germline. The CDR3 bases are TGTGCCAGCAAGAACAGGGCCTACGAGCAGTACTTC. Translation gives CASKNRAYEQYF.

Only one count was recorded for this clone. The CDR3 spells CASSHWGLGRGEQYF. The CDR3 bases are TGTGCCAGCAGCCACTGGGGGTTAGGCAGGGGCGAGCAGTACTTC. This rearrangement joins TRBV5-6 to TRBJ2-7; a weak D match, TRBD1 (6 bases). Trimming cost V 4 bases and J 6 bases, with 20 bases left between them. The CDR3 extends over 15 amino acids. Looked up from germline, CDR1 is SGHDT and CDR2 is YYEEEE.

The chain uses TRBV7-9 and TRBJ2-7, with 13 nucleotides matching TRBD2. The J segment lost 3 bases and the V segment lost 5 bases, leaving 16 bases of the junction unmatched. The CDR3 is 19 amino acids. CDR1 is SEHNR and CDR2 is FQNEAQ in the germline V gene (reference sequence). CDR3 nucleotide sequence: TGTGCCAGCAGCCTCTTCGGACTAGCGGGGGCGTCAGTCATCTACGAGCAGTACTTC. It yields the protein CASSLFGLAGASVIYEQYF.

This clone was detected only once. The CDR3 coding sequence is TGCGCCAGCAGCTTGGATCCGGTGTCTGCCGAAGAGACCCAGTACTTC. It translates to CASSLDPVSAEETQYF. The V and J genes are TRBV5-1 and TRBJ2-5; D is unclear. The V and J ends lost 0 bases and 3 bases respectively, with 15 bases between them. Germline CDR1 SGHRS, CDR2 YFSETQ. This CDR3 is 16 amino acids long.